Listed below are T cell receptor beta chains from one sample, sequenced in a study of shared clonotypes between healthy human individuals. The data were produced by immunoSEQ multiplex PCR, yet TCRdb's version contains in-frame clones alone and is incomplete. The sample shows about 2 million clones, around 96% of them seen only once. Sequences were obtained from naive CD8+ T cells sorted from blood. The receptors were sampled from a man aged 18 to 35 in good health. Each CDR3 is given with its conserved first and last residue. D genes are given only for firm matches. Expanded clones get a size class; other rows say once, few or many, or leave the size out.

v_call,j_call,clone_size,d_call,cdr3_nt,cdr3_aa
TRBV29-1,TRBJ2-5,-,TRBD2,TGCAGCGTTGTAAGCGGGGGGGCGTTAGAGACCCAGTACTTC,CSVVSGGALETQYF
TRBV9,TRBJ2-7,-,-,TGTGCCAGCAGCCAGGGGGAGGGCTACGAGCAGTACTTC,CASSQGEGYEQYF
TRBV9,TRBJ2-7,once,TRBD2,TGTGCCAGCAGCGTAGGGGGAGGGAGCTCCCACGAGCAGTACTTC,CASSVGGGSSHEQYF
TRBV5-8,TRBJ1-2,-,-,TGTGCCAGCAGCTTGGGGACCCTTCACGCAGGCTATGGCTACACCTTC,CASSLGTLHAGYGYTF
TRBV5-1,TRBJ2-7,-,TRBD2,TGCGCCAGCAGCTTGGAACTAGCGCCCATCTCCTACGAGCAGTACTTC,CASSLELAPISYEQYF
TRBV27,TRBJ2-1,-,-,TGTGCCAGCAGCTCCCCAGGCTCCTACAATGAGCAGTTCTTC,CASSSPGSYNEQFF
TRBV19,TRBJ1-6,once,-,TGTGCCAGTAGACGGACGGGTAACAATTCACCCCTCCACTTT,CASRRTGNNSPLHF
TRBV5-6,TRBJ2-1,-,-,TGTGCCAGCAGCTTTGGGTCCACAGGGTACAATGAGCAGTTCTTC,CASSFGSTGYNEQFF
TRBV5-8,TRBJ2-2,-,-,TGTGCCAGCACCCCTTTTAGTCGGCATATGGCTGGGGAGAACACCGGGGAGCTGTTTTTT,CASTPFSRHMAGENTGELFF
TRBV25-1,TRBJ2-1,-,-,TGTGCCAGCAGCCAATGGGACATTGGCCGTGAGCAGTTCTTC,CASSQWDIGREQFF
TRBV10-3,TRBJ1-1,-,-,TGTGCCATCAGTGAGTCGGTAGGGGTTAACACTGAAGCTTTCTTT,CAISESVGVNTEAFF
TRBV6-5,TRBJ2-1,-,-,TGTGCCAGCAGTTACTCGAGCGGATACAATGAGCAGTTCTTC,CASSYSSGYNEQFF
TRBV29-1,TRBJ2-1,-,-,TGCAGCGTTGTCCGGCTGGCCTCCTACAATGAGCAGTTCTTC,CSVVRLASYNEQFF
TRBV19,TRBJ1-2,-,-,TGTGCCAGTAGTATAGATCTTGAGGCCTATGGCTACACCTTC,CASSIDLEAYGYTF
TRBV4-3,TRBJ2-7,-,TRBD2,TGCGCCAGCAGCCAATATTGGTCCCGGGAGGGCCTGTACGAGCAGTACTTC,CASSQYWSREGLYEQYF
TRBV11-3,TRBJ1-3,-,TRBD1,TGTGCCAGCAGCTCCTACAATGGACAGGGGATCTCGGACACCATATATTTT,CASSSYNGQGISDTIYF
TRBV7-9,TRBJ2-7,-,-,TGTGCCAGCAGCTTAGTTGGGATCTCCTACGAGCAGTACTTC,CASSLVGISYEQYF
TRBV27,TRBJ1-1,-,TRBD1,TGTGCCAGCAGTTTATTTGGGACAGGGACCCCTGAAGCTTTCTTT,CASSLFGTGTPEAFF
TRBV30,TRBJ2-5,-,-,TGTGCCTGGAGCGTAGGGGGTCGGGAAGAGACCCAGTACTTC,CAWSVGGREETQYF
TRBV19,TRBJ2-5,-,-,TGTGCCAGTAGTGTGGACACCGTGAGGGAGACCCAGTACTTC,CASSVDTVRETQYF
TRBV7-2,TRBJ2-7,-,-,TGTGCCAGCAGCGCGGTGGACAGCGTCTACGAGCAGTACTTC,CASSAVDSVYEQYF